This T cell receptor beta chain was identified during a study of blood T cells in healthy people across ages (dated by TCRdb to between 2014 and 2016). At the level of the whole study: In model experiments, template switching captured about one uniquely barcoded TCR beta cDNA molecule for every two T cells. To track age-related changes in TCR beta repertoire diversity, the study relied on deep sequencing normalized with unique cDNA molecular identifiers. Donors were grouped into four age groups: young (average approximately 15 years), middle-aged (less than 40), aged (roughly 62) and long-lived (less than 85). To avoid experimental bias, donors of different ages were spread randomly across the sequencing lanes. Two additional independent replicas of 1 million unique cDNA reads from the same blood draw were analyzed for two donors (one aged 18 to 29 and one aged 80 or older). Broader findings and caveats from the paper: Donor CMV infection status was unknown, potentially confounding age-related changes in expanded clonotypes. Bulk unsorted PBMC profiling prevented conclusive comparison of naive and antigen-experienced compartments. Compared with the aged group, the long-lived group had more naive CD4+ T cells, fewer expanded clones and increased TCR diversity, suggesting age selection. Observed TCR beta diversity per million T cells fell roughly linearly with age, and a significant reduction was already apparent by age around 44. Estimates of total diversity from one million sequenced T cells were regarded as lower bounds and underestimates. There was a strong correlation between observed TCR beta diversity and the percentage of naive T cells measured by flow cytometry.

Libraries were constructed by 5' RACE. Sequencing used an Illumina HiSeq 2500. The second PCR ran for roughly 6 to 11 cycles and used a J-beta primer mix along with a sample-barcoded 5' primer. A unique molecular identifier was introduced onto each TCR beta cDNA molecule by a template-switch 5' adaptor carrying 12 random nucleotides. At least 2.5 million CDR3-containing paired-end reads were obtained from each sample. First-strand cDNA was synthesized from all RNA with the Mint cDNA synthesis kit, primed by a TRBC-specific oligonucleotide. Following uracil-DNA glycosylase treatment, all cDNA underwent a first 18-cycle PCR with the universal primers M1SS and BC2_uni_R. Concerning the study's data processing: For normalization, 1 million high-quality reads were randomly selected from each sample, with every read carrying a distinct molecular identifier. Reads sharing molecular identifiers were discarded rather than binned into consensus sequences. MiTCR, run with a Q25 quality threshold and the strictest error-elimination algorithm, handled CDR3 identification, clonotype clustering and error correction. A nonparametric unseen species model with Euler transformation was used to estimate a lower bound on total TCR beta diversity. TCRdb reworked the public reads: Q25 trimming with fastp, MiXCR clone assembly, productive beta chains retained. Each CDR3 protein appears once, grouped with its most common genes and DNA. TCRdb's processing, not the authors', yielded these V and J calls. The sample has over 1.5 million distinct CDR3 sequences on record, roughly 52% of them singletons. The ten largest clones take up over 2% of the sample.

There are many counts of this clonotype. Its specific antigen is unknown. Qualities for individual bases were not recorded, and no much larger clone is one base off. Donors were 39 systemically healthy Caucasian individuals from Russia aged roughly 6 to 95 years. Around 10 milliliters of peripheral blood were collected from each donor into EDTA-treated Vacutainer tubes. PBMCs were isolated by Ficoll-Paque density-gradient centrifugation, with at least 6 million obtained per sample. Total RNA, at least 6 micrograms per sample, was extracted from PBMCs with Trizol reagent. Naive CD45RAhigh/CD27high T cell percentages were measured by flow cytometry on a PBMC aliquot from every donor. V is trimmed back by 1 base and J by 0 bases, and the junction contains 3 bases that no gene match accounts for. The CDR3 runs 15 residues from the cysteine to the phenylalanine. The kept DNA is CDR3 alone, 45 bases in frame from the first base. CDR1 and CDR2 are drawn from the germline V gene: SGHTA, FQGNSA.

This sequence uses TRBV7-2 and TRBJ2-7; 7 bases in between match TRBD1. This clonotype was sampled from a woman between 40 and 50 years old in good health. Sequencing was carried out using blood. For the CDR3, the sequence is CASSLGGTASYEQYF. Read as DNA, the sequence is TGTGCCAGCAGCTTAGGTGGGACAGCCTCCTACGAGCAGTACTTC.